One sample yielded the 5 T cell receptor beta chains listed below, sequenced in a study of shared T cell receptors in the human thymus. Repertoires were generated with immunoSEQ multiplex PCR, while TCRdb's copy carries only in-frame clones and drops some. The sample has approximately 660,000 clones; roughly 88% are singletons. The same sample was also studied in work on human thymus T cells.

Sequencing was performed on thymocytes. The receptors come from a boy in the first two years of life with a congenital heart defect.

This clone was seen more than once but under ten times. The gene calls are TRBV5-6 and TRBJ2-3, with D uncertain. There are 14 residues in the CDR3. Germline V gene lookup returns CDR1 SGHDT and CDR2 YYEEEE. V was cut by 2 bases and J by 2 bases, with 9 bases left in between. Written as DNA, the CDR3 is TGTGCCAGCAGCTTTGGGCCCAACACAGATACGCAGTATTTT. It translates to CASSFGPNTDTQYF.

V usage is TRBV5-1 and J usage is TRBJ2-7; 11 bases agree with TRBD1. Germline V gene data show CDR1 as SGHRS and CDR2 as YFSETQ. V lost 3 bases and J lost 4; bases outside the gene matches: 6. The CDR3 has 15 residues. The CDR3 loop reads CASSSRTGGAYEQYF. Written as DNA, the CDR3 is TGCGCCAGCAGCTCCCGGACAGGGGGCGCTTACGAGCAGTACTTC.

The chain employs TRBV10-3 and TRBJ1-3; TRBD1 might be the D (5 bases). The V gene's germline CDR1 is ENHRY and CDR2 SYGVKD. This CDR3 has 16 residues. Trimming removed 0 bases at V and 5 bases at J, with 14 bases between. The CDR3 region has the DNA TGTGCCATCAGTGAGTCGGAAACCTCAGGGCGAAACACCATATATTTT. Encoded protein: CAISESETSGRNTIYF.

DNA for the CDR3: TGTGCCAGTAGTATAAGAAGCGCTCCAGCGACGCAGTATTTT. This encodes CASSIRSAPATQYF. The chain uses TRBV19 and TRBJ2-3; the D is unclear. V was trimmed by 2 bases and J by 9 bases, leaving 15 bases between them. The CDR3 loop spans 14 amino acids. CDR1 LNHDA and CDR2 SQIVND come from the germline V gene (reference sequence). The entire variable domain, with the rest obtained from reference TRBV19 and TRBJ2-3, is as follows: DGGITQSPKYLFRKEGQNVTLSCEQNLNHDAMYWYRQDPGQGLRLIYYSQIVNDFQKGDIAEGYSVSREKKESFPLTVTSAQKNPTAFYLCASSIRSAPATQYFGPGTRLTVL.

The V gene is TRBV15, the J gene TRBJ2-7; D possibly corresponds to TRBD2 (6 bases). There are 14 residues in the CDR3. V dropped 2 bases and J dropped 0 bases, with 8 bases sitting between them. Germline lookup yields CDR1 LNHNV and CDR2 YYDKDF (reference sequence). CDR3 in DNA: TGTGCCACCAGCAGACTGGGGGGCTCCTACGAGCAGTACTTC. It specifies CATSRLGGSYEQYF.